This TCR beta chain was sequenced in a study of shared clonotypes between healthy human individuals. The CDR3 contains 14 residues. Germline V gene data show CDR1 as SGHRS and CDR2 as YFSETQ. The V gene lost 3 bases and the J gene lost 4 bases, with 11 bases spanning the gap. This clone was recorded only once. Antigen specificity is unknown. The same CDR3 arises from other DNA sequences in this sample as well. Study-wide points: It was observed that approximately 5% of naive CD4 clonotypes were shared across a handful of donors.

Profiled with immunoSEQ multiplex PCR; TCRdb holds only in-frame clones, not every one. Among more than 2,000,000 clones listed, more than 85% were seen once. Sequenced: naive CD4+ T cells from PBMCs. Stated subset: CD45RA+ positively selected. J is TRBJ1-3 and V is TRBV5-1; the D gene is possibly TRBD1 (5 bases). The sequence was obtained from a man between 18 and 29 years old in good health. Some clones in this sample may be carry-over from other donors' samples. CDR3: CASSSGTAGNTIYF. The CDR3 bases are TGCGCCAGCAGCTCGGGGACGGCAGGAAACACCATATATTTT.